This T cell receptor (beta chain) was captured by sequencing in a study of graft-versus-host responses after intestinal transplantation. With regard to this clone: What it binds is not known.

Profiled with immunoSEQ multiplex PCR; TCRdb holds only in-frame clones, not every one. The table includes about 89,000 clones, 85% to 95% detected once. The CDR3 spans 12 residues. The junction had 2 bases not matched to a gene; V was cut back by 6 bases and J by 6 bases. CDR1 is MDHEN, CDR2 SYDVKM, per germline. The rearrangement links TRBV28 to TRBJ2-3, with 8 bases identical to TRBD2. This TCR derives from a human donor who was the organ donor for an intestinal transplant. The source material was unstimulated CD4+ T cells sorted from spleen or lymph node cells, sampled before transplant. The CDR3: CASSRLADTQYF. DNA of the CDR3: TGTGCCAGCAGCCGACTAGCGGATACGCAGTATTTT.